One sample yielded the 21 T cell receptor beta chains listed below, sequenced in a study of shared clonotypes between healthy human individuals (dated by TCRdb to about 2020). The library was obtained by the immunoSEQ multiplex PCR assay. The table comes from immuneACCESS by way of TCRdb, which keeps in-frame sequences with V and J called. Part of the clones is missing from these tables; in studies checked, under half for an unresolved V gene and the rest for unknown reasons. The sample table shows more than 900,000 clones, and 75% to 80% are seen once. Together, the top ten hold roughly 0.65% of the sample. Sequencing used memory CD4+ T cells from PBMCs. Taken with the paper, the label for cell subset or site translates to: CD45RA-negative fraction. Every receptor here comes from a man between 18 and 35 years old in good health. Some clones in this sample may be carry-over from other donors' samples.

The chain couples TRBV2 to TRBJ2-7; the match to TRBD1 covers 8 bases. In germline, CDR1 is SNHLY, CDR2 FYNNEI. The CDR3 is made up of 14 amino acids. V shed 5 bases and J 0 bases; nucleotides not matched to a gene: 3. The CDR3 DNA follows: TGTGCCAGCAGTTCCAGGGGGCACTCCTACGAGCAGTACTTC. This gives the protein CASSSRGHSYEQYF.

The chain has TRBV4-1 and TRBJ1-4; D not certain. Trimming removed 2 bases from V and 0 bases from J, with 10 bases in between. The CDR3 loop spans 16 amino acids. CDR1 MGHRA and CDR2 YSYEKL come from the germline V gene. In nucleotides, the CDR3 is TGCGCCAGCAGCCAACGAATGATAGCAACTAATGAAAAACTGTTTTTT. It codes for CASSQRMIATNEKLFF.

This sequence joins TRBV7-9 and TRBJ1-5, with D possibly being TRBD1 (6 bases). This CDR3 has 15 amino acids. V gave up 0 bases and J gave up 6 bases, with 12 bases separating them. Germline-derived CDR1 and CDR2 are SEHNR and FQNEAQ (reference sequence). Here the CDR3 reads CASSLAGGAGQPQHF. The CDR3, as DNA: TGTGCCAGCAGCTTAGCCGGGGGCGCGGGTCAGCCCCAGCATTTT.

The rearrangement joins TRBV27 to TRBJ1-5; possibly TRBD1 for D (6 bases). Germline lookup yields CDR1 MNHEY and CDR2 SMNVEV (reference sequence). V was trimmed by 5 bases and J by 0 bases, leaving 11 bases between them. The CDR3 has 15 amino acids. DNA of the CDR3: TGTGCCAGCAGTCTCAGACAGGATAGCAATCAGCCCCAGCATTTT. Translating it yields CASSLRQDSNQPQHF.

CDR3 sequence (DNA): TGTGCCAGCAGCTGGCGGACAAGCTCCTACGAGCAGTACTTC. It specifies CASSWRTSSYEQYF. This sequence joins TRBV7-3 and TRBJ2-7; D might be TRBD1 (5 bases). This CDR3 has 14 residues. Deletions cut 4 bases from V and 0 bases from J, with 10 bases between. The germline V gene has CDR1 SGHTA and CDR2 FQGTGA.

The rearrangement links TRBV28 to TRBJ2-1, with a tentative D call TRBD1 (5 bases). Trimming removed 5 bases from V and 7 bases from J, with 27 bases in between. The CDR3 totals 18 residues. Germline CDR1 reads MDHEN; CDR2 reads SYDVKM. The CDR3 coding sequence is TGTGCCAGCAGTCCTGACAGAGCTAGGCTTCCTTTGGAGAATGAGCAGTTCTTC. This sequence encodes CASSPDRARLPLENEQFF.

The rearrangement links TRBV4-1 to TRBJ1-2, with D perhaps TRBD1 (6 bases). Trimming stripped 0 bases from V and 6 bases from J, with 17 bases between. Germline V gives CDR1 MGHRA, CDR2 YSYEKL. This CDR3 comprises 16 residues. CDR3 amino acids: CASSQDQGRRSDGYTF. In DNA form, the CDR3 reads TGCGCCAGCAGCCAAGATCAGGGGAGGCGTTCGGATGGCTACACCTTC.

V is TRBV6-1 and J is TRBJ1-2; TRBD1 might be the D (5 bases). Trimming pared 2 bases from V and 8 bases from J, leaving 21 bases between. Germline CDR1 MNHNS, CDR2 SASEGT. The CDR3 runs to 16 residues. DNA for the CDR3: TGTGCCAGCAGTGAACCGGTCTGGTCTGGGGGAATGGGCTACACCTTC. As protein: CASSEPVWSGGMGYTF.

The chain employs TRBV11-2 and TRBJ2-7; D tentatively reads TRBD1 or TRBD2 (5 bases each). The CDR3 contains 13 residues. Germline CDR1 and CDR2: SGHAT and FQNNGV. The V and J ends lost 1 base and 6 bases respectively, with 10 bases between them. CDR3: CASSLVPGTEQYF. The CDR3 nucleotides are TGTGCCAGCAGCTTAGTTCCAGGGACCGAGCAGTACTTC.

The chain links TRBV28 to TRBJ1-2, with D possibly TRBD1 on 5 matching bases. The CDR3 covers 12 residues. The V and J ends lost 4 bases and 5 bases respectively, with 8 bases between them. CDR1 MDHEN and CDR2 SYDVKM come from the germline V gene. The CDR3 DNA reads TGTGCCAGCAGTTCTGAGGGGTATGGCTACACCTTC. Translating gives CASSSEGYGYTF.

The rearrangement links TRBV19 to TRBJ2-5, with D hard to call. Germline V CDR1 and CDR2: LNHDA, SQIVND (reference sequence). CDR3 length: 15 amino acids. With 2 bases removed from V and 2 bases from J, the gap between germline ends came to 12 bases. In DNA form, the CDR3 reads TGTGCCAGTAGTATAAGGAATTCCATACAAGAGACCCAGTACTTC. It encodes CASSIRNSIQETQYF.

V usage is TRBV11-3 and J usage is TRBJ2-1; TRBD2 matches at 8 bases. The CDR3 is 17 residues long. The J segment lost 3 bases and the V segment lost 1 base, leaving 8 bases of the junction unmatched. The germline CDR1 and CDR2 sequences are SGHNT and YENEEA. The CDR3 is CASSLGPSGTSYNEQFF. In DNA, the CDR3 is TGTGCCAGCAGCTTAGGTCCCTCCGGGACTAGCTACAATGAGCAGTTCTTC.

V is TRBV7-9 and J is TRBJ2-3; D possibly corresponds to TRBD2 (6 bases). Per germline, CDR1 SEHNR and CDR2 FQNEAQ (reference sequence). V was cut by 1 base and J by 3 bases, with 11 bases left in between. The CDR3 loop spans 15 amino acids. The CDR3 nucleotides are TGTGCCAGCAGCTTAGACGGGAGAACGACAGATACGCAGTATTTT. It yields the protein CASSLDGRTTDTQYF.

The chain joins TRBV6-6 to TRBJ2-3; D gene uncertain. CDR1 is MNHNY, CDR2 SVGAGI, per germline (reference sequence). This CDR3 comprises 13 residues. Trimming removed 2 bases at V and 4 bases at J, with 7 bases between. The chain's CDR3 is CASSYRVSDTQYF. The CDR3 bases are TGTGCCAGCAGTTACAGGGTATCAGATACGCAGTATTTT.

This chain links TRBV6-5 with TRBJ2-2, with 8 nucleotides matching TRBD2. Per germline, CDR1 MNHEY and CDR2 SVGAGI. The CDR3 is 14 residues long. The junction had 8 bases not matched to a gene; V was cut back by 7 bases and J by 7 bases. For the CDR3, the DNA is TGTGCCAGCAAATACGGGAGGGCCAACGGGGAGCTGTTTTTT. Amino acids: CASKYGRANGELFF.

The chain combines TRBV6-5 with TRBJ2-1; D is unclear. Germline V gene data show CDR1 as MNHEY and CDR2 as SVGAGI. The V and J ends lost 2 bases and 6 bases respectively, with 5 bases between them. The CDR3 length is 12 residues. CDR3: CASSYGLNEQFF. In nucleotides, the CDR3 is TGTGCCAGCAGTTACGGCCTCAATGAGCAGTTCTTC.

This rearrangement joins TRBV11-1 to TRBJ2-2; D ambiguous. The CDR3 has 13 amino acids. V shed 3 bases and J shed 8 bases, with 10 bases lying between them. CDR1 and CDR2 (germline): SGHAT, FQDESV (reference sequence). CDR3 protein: CASSFNFEGELFF. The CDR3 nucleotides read TGTGCCAGCAGCTTTAACTTTGAGGGGGAGCTGTTTTTT.

The CDR3 DNA follows: TGTGCCTGGACCGACGTCCCTAGTCCCAGCTCCTACGAGCAGTACTTC. Protein: CAWTDVPSPSSYEQYF. V gene TRBV30 combines with J gene TRBJ2-7; D call uncertain. CDR1 is GTSNPN and CDR2 is SVGIG in the germline V gene (reference sequence). Trimming left V 4 bases short and J 0 bases short, with 19 bases between. The CDR3 loop spans 16 amino acids.

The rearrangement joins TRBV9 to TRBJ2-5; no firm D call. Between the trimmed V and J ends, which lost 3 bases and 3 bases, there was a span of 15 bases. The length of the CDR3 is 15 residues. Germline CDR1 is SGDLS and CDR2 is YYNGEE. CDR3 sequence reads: CASSASGVREETQYF. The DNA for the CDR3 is TGTGCCAGCAGCGCAAGTGGGGTAAGGGAAGAGACCCAGTACTTC.

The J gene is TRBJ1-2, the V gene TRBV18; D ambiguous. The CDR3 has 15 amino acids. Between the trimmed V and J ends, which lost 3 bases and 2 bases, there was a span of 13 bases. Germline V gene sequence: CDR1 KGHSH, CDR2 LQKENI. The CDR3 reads CASSPSRDRNYGYTF. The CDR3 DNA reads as TGTGCCAGCTCACCCTCGCGCGATAGAAACTATGGCTACACCTTC.

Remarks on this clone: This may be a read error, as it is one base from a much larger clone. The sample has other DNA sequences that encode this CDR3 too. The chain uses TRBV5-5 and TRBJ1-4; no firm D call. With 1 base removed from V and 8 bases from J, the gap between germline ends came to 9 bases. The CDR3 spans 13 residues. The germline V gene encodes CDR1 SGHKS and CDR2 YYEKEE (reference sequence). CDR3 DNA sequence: TGTGCCAGCAGCTTGACCGCGGGGGAAAAACTGTTTTTT. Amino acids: CASSLTAGEKLFF. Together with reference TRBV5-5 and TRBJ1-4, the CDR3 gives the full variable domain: DAGVTQSPTHLIKTRGQQVTLRCSPISGHKSVSWYQQVLGQGPQFIFQYYEKEERGRGNFPDRFSARQFPNYSSELNVNALLLGDSALYLCASSLTAGEKLFFGSGTQLSVL.